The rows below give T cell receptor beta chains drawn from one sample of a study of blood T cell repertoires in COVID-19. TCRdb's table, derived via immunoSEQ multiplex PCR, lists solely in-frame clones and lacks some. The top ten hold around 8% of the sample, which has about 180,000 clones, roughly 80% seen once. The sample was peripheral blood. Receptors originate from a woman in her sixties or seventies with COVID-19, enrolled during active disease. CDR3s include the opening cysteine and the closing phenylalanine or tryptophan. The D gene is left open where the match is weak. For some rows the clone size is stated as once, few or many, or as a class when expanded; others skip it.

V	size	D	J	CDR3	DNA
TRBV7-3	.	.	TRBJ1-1	CASSLMGPVNTEAFF	TGTGCCAGCAGCTTAATGGGGCCAGTTAACACTGAAGCTTTCTTT
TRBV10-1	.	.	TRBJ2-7	CASSESRQGFEQYF	TGCGCCAGCAGTGAGTCGCGGCAGGGGTTCGAGCAGTACTTC
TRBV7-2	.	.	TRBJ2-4	CASSSGSVGARNIQYF	TGTGCCAGCAGCTCCGGGTCAGTGGGGGCGCGCAACATTCAGTACTTC
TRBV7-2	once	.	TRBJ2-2	CASSLQGPNTGELFF	TGTGCCAGCAGCTTGCAGGGGCCAAACACCGGGGAGCTGTTTTTT
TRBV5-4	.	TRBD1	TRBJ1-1	CASSRTGNTEAFF	TGTGCCAGCAGCCGGACAGGAAACACTGAAGCTTTCTTT
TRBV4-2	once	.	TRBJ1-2	CASSQVMGTGGYGYTF	TGTGCCAGCAGCCAAGTCATGGGGACCGGGGGCTATGGCTACACCTTC
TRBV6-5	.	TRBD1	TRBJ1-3	CAIAQGATGNTIYF	TGTGCCATTGCTCAGGGGGCCACTGGAAACACCATATATTTT
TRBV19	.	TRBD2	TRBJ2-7	CASSTSGGRISYEQYF	TGTGCCAGTAGTACCTCGGGGGGACGTATATCCTACGAGCAGTACTTC
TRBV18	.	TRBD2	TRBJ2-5	CASSEGGGSETQYF	TGTGCCAGCTCAGAGGGAGGCGGGAGCGAGACCCAGTACTTC
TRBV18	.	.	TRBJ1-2	CASSPEGLSYGYTF	TGTGCCAGCTCACCGGAGGGACTATCCTATGGCTACACCTTC
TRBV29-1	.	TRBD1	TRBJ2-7	CSVDEGQGVAYEQYF	TGCAGCGTTGACGAGGGACAGGGGGTGGCCTACGAGCAGTACTTC
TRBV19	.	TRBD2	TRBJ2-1	CASKSRAGGKYNEQFF	TGTGCCAGTAAGAGTCGAGCGGGAGGAAAATACAATGAGCAGTTCTTC
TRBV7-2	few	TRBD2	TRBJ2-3	CASSLGSGRADTQYF	TGTGCCAGCAGCTTAGGAAGCGGGAGAGCAGATACGCAGTATTTT
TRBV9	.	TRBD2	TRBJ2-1	CASSAAQAGTGNNEQFF	TGTGCCAGCAGCGCCGCACAAGCGGGAACTGGGAACAATGAGCAGTTCTTC
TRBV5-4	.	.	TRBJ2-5	CASSSAQGNWETQYF	TGTGCCAGCAGCTCTGCACAGGGTAATTGGGAGACCCAGTACTTC
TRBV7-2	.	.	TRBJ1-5	CASSPTRNQPQHF	TGTGCCAGCAGCCCCACGCGGAATCAGCCCCAGCATTTT
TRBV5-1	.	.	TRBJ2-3	CASSLVGRGTDTQYF	TGCGCCAGCAGCTTGGTCGGGAGAGGCACAGATACGCAGTATTTT
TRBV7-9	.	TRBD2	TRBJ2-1	CASSLAAREGGLRFF	TGTGCCAGCAGCTTAGCGGCGCGGGAGGGTGGATTACGGTTCTTC
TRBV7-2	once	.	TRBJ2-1	CASSSRAGRLYNEQFF	TGTGCCAGCAGCTCAAGGGCGGGGCGCCTATACAATGAGCAGTTCTTC
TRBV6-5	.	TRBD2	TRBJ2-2	CASSYRLAGEGELFF	TGTGCCAGCAGTTATCGTCTAGCGGGAGAGGGGGAGCTGTTTTTT
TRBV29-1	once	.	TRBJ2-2	CSAREINTGELFF	TGCAGCGCACGGGAAATTAACACCGGGGAGCTGTTTTTT
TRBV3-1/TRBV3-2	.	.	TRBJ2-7	CASSQDLGEQYF	TGTGCCAGCAGCCAAGATCTAGGAGAGCAGTACTTC
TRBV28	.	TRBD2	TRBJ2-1	CASSLRTSGSLNEQFF	TGTGCCAGCAGTTTACGAACTAGCGGATCTCTAAATGAGCAGTTCTTC
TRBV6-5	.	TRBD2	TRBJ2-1	CASSLTSANFNEQFF	TGTGCCAGCAGTTTGACTAGCGCCAATTTCAATGAGCAGTTCTTC